This is a list of T cell receptor beta chains from one sample in a study of T cells in Graves' hyperthyroidism and ophthalmopathy. TCRdb reprocessed the multiplex PCR reads via MiXCR and lists one record per CDR3 protein. The top ten hold approximately 7.5% of the sample, which has roughly 420,000 distinct CDR3 sequences, approximately 15% seen once. Source material: blood. These receptors all stem from a woman under 30 with Graves' hyperthyroidism. Both conserved end residues are part of each CDR3. The D gene is left open where the match is weak. Rows give clone size only sometimes, using once, few, many, or a class for an expanded clone.

D: NA; V: TRBV6-5; size: many; J: TRBJ2-7; DNA: TGTGCCAGCAGTTATGGGGCTCGCTCCTACGAGCAGTACTTC; CDR3: CASSYGARSYEQYF
D: NA; V: TRBV19; size: many; J: TRBJ1-1; DNA: TGTGCCAGTAGTCCGCGAGGGGGTCGAGAAGCTTTCTTT; CDR3: CASSPRGGREAFF
D: NA; V: TRBV7-8; size: many; J: TRBJ2-3; DNA: TGTGCCAGCAGCCCCCGGATAGGGAGGATCACAGATACGCAGTATTTT; CDR3: CASSPRIGRITDTQYF
D: TRBD1; V: TRBV15; size: NA; J: TRBJ2-5; DNA: TGTGCCACCAGCAGTCCCGGGACAGGGAAAGAGACCCAGTACTTC; CDR3: CATSSPGTGKETQYF
D: NA; V: TRBV29-1; size: NA; J: TRBJ2-7; DNA: TGCAGCGCCTCGTCCAGGGCCCCCTCAGGCTCCTACGAGCAGTACTTC; CDR3: CSASSRAPSGSYEQYF
D: NA; V: TRBV9; size: many; J: TRBJ1-2; DNA: TGTGCCAGCAGCGTAAATCAAGGGACCGACTATGGCTACACCTTC; CDR3: CASSVNQGTDYGYTF
D: NA; V: TRBV5-6; size: NA; J: TRBJ2-7; DNA: TGTGTCAGCACCCCTGCCTGGACTTCCTACGAGCAGTACTTC; CDR3: CVSTPAWTSYEQYF
D: TRBD2; V: TRBV20-1; size: NA; J: TRBJ2-1; DNA: TGCAGTGCTAGATCCGGGACTAGCGGTTTAAATGAGCAGTTCTTC; CDR3: CSARSGTSGLNEQFF
D: NA; V: TRBV18; size: many; J: TRBJ2-2; DNA: TGTGCCAGCACACGACAGGACCGCACCGGGGAGCTGTTTTTT; CDR3: CASTRQDRTGELFF
D: NA; V: TRBV19; size: many; J: TRBJ2-7; DNA: TGTGCCAGTAGTATAGCGATACAAGGTACCGAGCAGTACTTC; CDR3: CASSIAIQGTEQYF
D: TRBD2; V: TRBV10-3; size: many; J: TRBJ2-5; DNA: TGTGCCATCAGTGAACGGGGGGGCCGCGAGACCCAGTACTTC; CDR3: CAISERGGRETQYF
D: TRBD1; V: TRBV11-2; size: NA; J: TRBJ2-3; DNA: TGTGCCAGCAGCTTAGAGGCGGGACAGGGTTTAAATACGCAGTATTTT; CDR3: CASSLEAGQGLNTQYF
D: NA; V: TRBV3-1; size: many; J: TRBJ1-5; DNA: TGTGCCAGCAGCCCTCTGGGTAAACAGCCCCAGCATTTT; CDR3: CASSPLGKQPQHF
D: NA; V: TRBV6-2/TRBV6-3; size: NA; J: TRBJ1-5; DNA: TGTGCCAGCAGCGTCCGCGTCCCGATTCCCCAGCATTTT; CDR3: CASSVRVPIPQHF
D: TRBD2; V: TRBV19; size: few; J: TRBJ2-7; DNA: TGTGCCAGTAATCGGGAGGTTAGCCCCTACGAGCAGTACTTC; CDR3: CASNREVSPYEQYF
D: NA; V: TRBV9; size: NA; J: TRBJ2-1; DNA: TGTGCCAGTGCGGAGGGGGGGAGCTCCTACAATGAGCAGTTCTTC; CDR3: CASAEGGSSYNEQFF
D: NA; V: TRBV15; size: many; J: TRBJ1-1; DNA: TGTGCCACCAGCAATCGGAGAACGACTGAAGCTTTCTTT; CDR3: CATSNRRTTEAFF
D: NA; V: TRBV25-1; size: many; J: TRBJ1-5; DNA: TGTGCCAGCAGTGGACCTGACAGAACCAATCAGCCCCAGCATTTT; CDR3: CASSGPDRTNQPQHF
D: NA; V: TRBV7-9; size: many; J: TRBJ2-3; DNA: TGTGCCAGCAGCTTAGGCCCGGGGGGCCCCACAGATACGCAGTATTTT; CDR3: CASSLGPGGPTDTQYF
D: NA; V: TRBV6-1; size: NA; J: TRBJ2-7; DNA: TGTGCCAGCAGTGGCGGACGGAACGAGCAGTACTTC; CDR3: CASSGGRNEQYF
D: TRBD2; V: TRBV6-5; size: NA; J: TRBJ2-3; DNA: TGTGCCAGCAGTTACCAAGCGGGGGGGGGCTCAGATACGCAGTATTTT; CDR3: CASSYQAGGGSDTQYF
D: NA; V: TRBV7-3; size: many; J: TRBJ2-5; DNA: TGTGCCAGCAGCTCTAACGTCCAAGAGACCCAGTACTTC; CDR3: CASSSNVQETQYF
D: NA; V: TRBV10-3; size: many; J: TRBJ1-5; DNA: TGTGCCATCAGGGCGGCAGGGGCGGGAAGCAATCAGCCCCAGCATTTT; CDR3: CAIRAAGAGSNQPQHF
D: NA; V: TRBV19; size: NA; J: TRBJ2-5; DNA: TGTGCCAGTAGTATGGGTACAGGGCGGCGGGAGACCCCGTACTTC; CDR3: CASSMGTGRRETPYF
D: TRBD1; V: TRBV12-3/TRBV12-4; size: many; J: TRBJ2-5; DNA: TGTGCCAGCAGTTCGTACCGGGACAGGGGGGGGGAGACCCAGTACTTC; CDR3: CASSSYRDRGGETQYF
D: NA; V: TRBV9; size: many; J: TRBJ2-2; DNA: TGTGCCAGCAGTGTAGGGCGGGGGAACACCGGGGAGCTGTTTTTT; CDR3: CASSVGRGNTGELFF
D: NA; V: TRBV2; size: many; J: TRBJ1-1; DNA: TGTGCCAGCAGGGGGGACACTAACACTGAAGCTTTCTTT; CDR3: CASRGDTNTEAFF
D: TRBD2; V: TRBV20-1; size: few; J: TRBJ2-3; DNA: TGCAGTGCTAGAGATTTTGCTAGCGGGGGCACAGATACGCAGTATTTT; CDR3: CSARDFASGGTDTQYF
D: TRBD1; V: TRBV5-1; size: many; J: TRBJ2-7; DNA: TGTGCCAGCAGCTTAGGACAGGGGTCCTACGAGCAGTACTTC; CDR3: CASSLGQGSYEQYF
D: NA; V: TRBV27; size: NA; J: TRBJ2-3; DNA: TGTGCCAGCAGTTACTCGTTCATCTCCACAGATACGCAGTATTTT; CDR3: CASSYSFISTDTQYF
D: TRBD1; V: TRBV12-3/TRBV12-4; size: NA; J: TRBJ1-1; DNA: TGTGCCAGCAGTCTACGGGGACAGGGGAACACTGAAGCTTTCTTT; CDR3: CASSLRGQGNTEAFF
D: TRBD1; V: TRBV2; size: many; J: TRBJ1-6; DNA: TGTGCCAGCAAGGACAGGGGGGGATCACCCCTCCACTTT; CDR3: CASKDRGGSPLHF
D: NA; V: TRBV4-1; size: NA; J: TRBJ2-7; DNA: TGCGCCAGCAGCCAAGGGGGCTATCTCTACGAGCAGTACTTC; CDR3: CASSQGGYLYEQYF
D: NA; V: TRBV6-1; size: many; J: TRBJ2-7; DNA: TGTGCCAGCAGTCCCGACCTATACTACGAGCAGTACTTC; CDR3: CASSPDLYYEQYF
D: TRBD2; V: TRBV19; size: NA; J: TRBJ2-1; DNA: TGTGCCAGTAGGGAAGCGGGGGGCAATTACAATGAGCAGTTCTTC; CDR3: CASREAGGNYNEQFF
D: TRBD2; V: TRBV12-3/TRBV12-4; size: many; J: TRBJ2-3; DNA: TGTGCCAGTTCTGGACTAGCGGGAGGCTTCAAGGGAGATACGCAGTATTTT; CDR3: CASSGLAGGFKGDTQYF
D: TRBD2; V: TRBV12-3/TRBV12-4; size: NA; J: TRBJ2-1; DNA: TGTGCCAGCAGCCAGACTAGCGGGCGATGGATGGATGAGCAGTTCTTC; CDR3: CASSQTSGRWMDEQFF
D: NA; V: TRBV7-3; size: many; J: TRBJ2-1; DNA: TGTGCCAGCAGCTTTACAGCGTACAATGAGCAGTTCTTC; CDR3: CASSFTAYNEQFF
D: NA; V: TRBV5-5; size: few; J: TRBJ1-4; DNA: TGTGCCAGCAGCTTAGACGTCGGGGAAAAACTGTTTTTT; CDR3: CASSLDVGEKLFF
D: NA; V: TRBV12-3/TRBV12-4; size: NA; J: TRBJ2-1; DNA: TGTGCCAGCAAACCCCAGGGTTGGGTCTCAACCTCTTACAATGAGCAGTTCTTC; CDR3: CASKPQGWVSTSYNEQFF
D: NA; V: TRBV6-4; size: many; J: TRBJ2-7; DNA: TGTGCCAACGAAGGAAGGGACACTAACGAGCAGTACTTC; CDR3: CANEGRDTNEQYF
D: NA; V: TRBV30; size: many; J: TRBJ1-2; DNA: TGTGCCTGGAGTATGGCCGAGAACTATGGCTACACCTTC; CDR3: CAWSMAENYGYTF
D: NA; V: TRBV2; size: many; J: TRBJ1-4; DNA: TGTGCCAGCAGTGGTCACCTGGGACCTAATGAAAAACTGTTTTTT; CDR3: CASSGHLGPNEKLFF
D: TRBD1; V: TRBV28; size: many; J: TRBJ1-4; DNA: TGTGCCAGCAGTCGAGCGGGACAGAATGAAAAACTGTTTTTT; CDR3: CASSRAGQNEKLFF
D: NA; V: TRBV5-1; size: many; J: TRBJ1-5; DNA: TGTGCCAGCAGCTTTTCGGGCAATCAGCCCCAGCATTTT; CDR3: CASSFSGNQPQHF
D: TRBD2; V: TRBV20-1; size: many; J: TRBJ2-7; DNA: TGCAGTGCTCTACGGACTAGCGGCTACGAGCAGTACTTC; CDR3: CSALRTSGYEQYF
D: NA; V: TRBV24-1; size: many; J: TRBJ2-5; DNA: TGTGCCACCAGTGGTCCGGGGAGTAGCCAAGAGACCCAGTACTTC; CDR3: CATSGPGSSQETQYF
D: TRBD2; V: TRBV6-1; size: many; J: TRBJ2-3; DNA: TGTGCCAGCAGTGAGACTAGCGGGGGGGCAGATACGCAGTATTTT; CDR3: CASSETSGGADTQYF
D: NA; V: TRBV5-1; size: few; J: TRBJ2-1; DNA: TGCGCCAGCAGCTCACCAGACTACAATGAGCAGTTCTTC; CDR3: CASSSPDYNEQFF
D: NA; V: TRBV30; size: NA; J: TRBJ1-6; DNA: TGTGCCTGGAGTTCGGCTTCACCCCTCCACTTT; CDR3: CAWSSASPLHF
D: TRBD2; V: TRBV4-1; size: many; J: TRBJ2-1; DNA: TGCGCCAGCAGCCAAGATACCAGCGGGGGTATGGGTGAGCAGTTCTTC; CDR3: CASSQDTSGGMGEQFF
D: NA; V: TRBV6-1; size: many; J: TRBJ1-5; DNA: TGTGCCAGCAGACCCGGGACGGGAGTTAATCAGCCCCAGCATTTT; CDR3: CASRPGTGVNQPQHF
D: TRBD2; V: TRBV7-3; size: many; J: TRBJ2-1; DNA: TGTGCCAGCAGCCCTCGGACTAGCGGGACCCACAATGAGCAGTTCTTC; CDR3: CASSPRTSGTHNEQFF
D: TRBD2; V: TRBV7-8; size: many; J: TRBJ2-3; DNA: TGTGCCAGCAGCTCGGCGACTAGCGGCACAGATACGCAGTATTTT; CDR3: CASSSATSGTDTQYF
D: TRBD2; V: TRBV7-2; size: many; J: TRBJ2-1; DNA: TGTGCCAGCTCGGGGACTAGCGTGGGGAATGAGCAGTTCTTC; CDR3: CASSGTSVGNEQFF
D: TRBD1; V: TRBV7-9; size: NA; J: TRBJ2-7; DNA: TGTGCCAGCAGCGCAGGGACAGGGGCGTCCTACGAGCAGTACTTC; CDR3: CASSAGTGASYEQYF
D: NA; V: TRBV7-6; size: many; J: TRBJ1-2; DNA: TGTGCCAGCAGCTTAGCGATTGGCGGGGTTAAACACACCTTC; CDR3: CASSLAIGGVKHTF
D: NA; V: TRBV20-1; size: many; J: TRBJ2-7; DNA: TGCAGTGCTTTATTAGACAGCTCCTACGAGCAGTACTTC; CDR3: CSALLDSSYEQYF
D: NA; V: TRBV7-3; size: many; J: TRBJ2-2; DNA: TGTGCCAGCAGCCGCCGGGGTGGCGGTCCGAACACCGGGGAGCTGTTTTTT; CDR3: CASSRRGGGPNTGELFF